One sample yielded the 17 T cell receptor beta chains listed below, sequenced in a study of glioma-infiltrating T cells after dendritic cell vaccination. The table came from immunoSEQ multiplex PCR; TCRdb's copy has only in-frame clones and leaves some out. The sample carries just under 85,000 clones, roughly 89% recorded once. Sample: blood, taken before dendritic cell vaccination. These TCRs come from a human donor with glioblastoma.

The table lists this clone with a few counts. Here the CDR3 DNA reads TGTGCCAGCAGTAACAGGGTCCTTGAGCGCGGGGAGCTGTTTTTT. The encoded protein is CASSNRVLERGELFF. V gene TRBV6-5 combines with J gene TRBJ2-2; tentative D call: TRBD1 (6 bases). Germline V gene data show CDR1 as MNHEY and CDR2 as SVGAGI. CDR3 length: 15 residues. The V end lost 5 bases, the J end lost 7 bases, and 17 bases lay between the germline ends.

As for this clone: The same CDR3 is also encoded by other DNA sequences in this sample. The genes are TRBV7-2 and TRBJ2-1, with 13 bases that match TRBD2. Germline CDR1 SGHTA, CDR2 FQGNSA. The CDR3 is 15 residues long. The junction had 5 bases not matched to a gene; V was cut back by 5 bases and J by 7 bases. DNA of the CDR3: TGTGCCAGCAGCACACGGACTAGCGGGAGAAATGAGCAGTTCTTC. Its protein is CASSTRTSGRNEQFF.

This clone was recorded a few times. The chain couples TRBV6-6 to TRBJ1-1, with a weak D call TRBD1 (6 bases). The CDR3 sequence is 14 residues long. CDR1 and CDR2 from the germline V gene are MNHNY and SVGAGI (reference sequence). V was trimmed by 4 bases and J by 5 bases, leaving 14 bases between them. The DNA for the CDR3 is TGTGCCAGCAGTTGGCTAGGGGGAAATACTGAAGCTTTCTTT. Its protein is CASSWLGGNTEAFF.

The chain combines TRBV7-3 with TRBJ2-2; TRBD2 matches at 9 bases. The germline V gene encodes CDR1 SGHTA and CDR2 FQGTGA. The CDR3 consists of 16 residues. V gave up 2 bases and J gave up 7 bases; unmatched junction bases: 8. The CDR3 bases are TGTGCCAGCAGCTTATACGGCGGGGGGGCCGACGGGGAGCTGTTTTTT. This codes for CASSLYGGGADGELFF. The whole variable domain, filled in from reference TRBV7-3 and TRBJ2-2, reads GAGVSQTPSNKVTEKGKYVELRCDPISGHTALYWYRQSLGQGPEFLIYFQGTGAADDSGLPNDRFFAVRPEGSVSTLKIQRTERGDSAVYLCASSLYGGGADGELFFGEGSRLTVL.

The rearrangement links TRBV5-1 to TRBJ2-5; possible D gene TRBD1, 7 bases. This CDR3 has 14 residues. V was trimmed by 0 bases and J by 4 bases, leaving 10 bases between them. The V gene's germline CDR1 is SGHRS and CDR2 YFSETQ. This chain's CDR3 is CASSLGQGGETQYF. The CDR3 coding sequence is TGCGCCAGCAGCTTGGGACAGGGAGGAGAGACCCAGTACTTC.

This sequence joins TRBV5-1 and TRBJ2-2; TRBD1 might be the D (6 bases). Germline CDR1 SGHRS, CDR2 YFSETQ. This CDR3 region has 16 residues. Trimming took off 0 bases at V and 2 bases at J, with 11 bases between the two ends. CDR3 DNA sequence: TGCGCCAGCAGCTTGGCCGGACAGAGAAACACCGGGGAGCTGTTTTTT. Residues: CASSLAGQRNTGELFF.

The gene calls are TRBV18 and TRBJ1-5; D ambiguous. Trimming shortened V by 5 bases and J by 8 bases, and 13 bases separated the two germline ends. The CDR3 sequence is 13 residues long. Germline assignment: CDR1 KGHSH and CDR2 LQKENI. The CDR3 sequence is CASSSARVEPQHF. The DNA for the CDR3 is TGTGCCAGCTCATCCGCCCGGGTTGAGCCCCAGCATTTT.

This sequence joins TRBV7-3 and TRBJ2-2, with 7 bases that match TRBD1. J gave up 5 bases and V 8 bases, and 8 bases lay outside the gene matches. Looked up from germline, CDR1 is SGHTA and CDR2 is FQGTGA. This CDR3 region has 14 residues. CDR3 region: CASGPGGRTGELFF. The CDR3 DNA sequence: TGTGCCAGCGGCCCAGGGGGTCGTACCGGGGAGCTGTTTTTT.

The rearrangement joins TRBV19 to TRBJ2-5, with D possibly TRBD1 on 7 matching bases. The germline V gene encodes CDR1 LNHDA and CDR2 SQIVND (reference sequence). V dropped 8 bases and J dropped 3 bases, with 19 bases sitting between them. The CDR3 is made up of 15 amino acids. DNA of the CDR3: TGTGCCAGTTCCACAAGAGCCAGGGGGGAAGAGACCCAGTACTTC. As protein: CASSTRARGEETQYF.

The CDR3: CASSLRGTGGYTF. CDR3 in DNA: TGCGCCAGCAGCCTCAGGGGGACGGGCGGCTACACCTTC. This rearrangement joins TRBV5-1 to TRBJ1-2, with 7 nucleotides matching TRBD1. The CDR3 has 13 residues. Germline loops: CDR1 SGHRS, CDR2 YFSETQ. V was clipped by 4 bases and J by 8 bases; unmatched bases: 8.

This clone has more than one count but fewer than ten. The chain links TRBV6-4 to TRBJ1-2, with TRBD1 identical over 8 bases. The V segment lost 5 bases and the J segment 8 bases; nucleotides outside the gene matches: 13. The germline V gene encodes CDR1 MRHNA and CDR2 SNTAGT. The CDR3 loop spans 15 amino acids. In DNA form, the CDR3 reads TGTGCCAGCAGTCCCGAGCAGGGGGCACACAACGGCTACACCTTC. This codes for CASSPEQGAHNGYTF.

The rearrangement uses TRBV6-5 and TRBJ1-1, with 8 bases fitting TRBD1. The CDR3 length is 15 residues. CDR1 MNHEY and CDR2 SVGAGI come from the germline V gene. With V trimmed by 6 bases and J by 1 base, 7 bases remained unmatched. The CDR3 sequence: CASRWGGTGNTEAFF. The CDR3 coding sequence is TGTGCCAGCAGATGGGGGGGGACAGGGAACACTGAAGCTTTCTTT.

The chain couples TRBV4-1 to TRBJ1-2, with D possibly being TRBD1 (6 bases). V was trimmed by 3 bases and J by 3 bases, leaving 20 bases between them. The CDR3 is made up of 17 amino acids. CDR1 is MGHRA, CDR2 YSYEKL, per germline. The CDR3 loop reads CASSQFRARGMDYGYTF. The CDR3 DNA reads as TGCGCCAGCAGCCAGTTCCGCGCCAGGGGTATGGACTATGGCTACACCTTC.

The chain links TRBV6-1 to TRBJ2-1; the D is unclear. The V end was cut by 3 bases, the J end by 7 bases, with 13 bases between. The CDR3 is 14 residues long. CDR1 and CDR2 from the germline V gene are MNHNS and SASEGT. The CDR3 loop reads CASSDVLVRNEQFF. CDR3 sequence (DNA): TGTGCCAGCAGTGATGTTCTAGTGAGAAATGAGCAGTTCTTC.

The CDR3 sequence: CASSSLSSGRVPDTQYF. CDR3 bases: TGCGCCAGCAGCTCCCTGTCCAGCGGGAGGGTTCCAGATACGCAGTATTTT. The chain uses TRBV5-1 and TRBJ2-3; TRBD2 matches at 10 bases. Germline V CDR1 and CDR2: SGHRS, YFSETQ. Trimming cost V 3 bases and J 4 bases; bases outside gene matches: 11. This CDR3 spans 17 amino acids.

J is TRBJ2-7 and V is TRBV5-1; TRBD2 agrees at 9 bases. The V gene's germline CDR1 is SGHRS and CDR2 YFSETQ. The CDR3 has 13 residues. Germline trimming cut 0 bases from V and 7 bases from J; bases unmatched to any gene: 2. CDR3 nucleotide sequence: TGCGCCAGCAGCTTGGGGAGCGGGAGGGAGCAGTACTTC. Translating it yields CASSLGSGREQYF. Variable domain in full (rest from reference TRBV5-1 and TRBJ2-7): KAGVTQTPRYLIKTRGQQVTLSCSPISGHRSVSWYQQTPGQGLQFLFEYFSETQRNKGNFPGRFSGRQFSNSRSEMNVSTLELGDSALYLCASSLGSGREQYFGPGTRLTVT.

This chain uses TRBV9 with TRBJ2-2; D is unresolved. V was cut by 0 bases and J by 6 bases, with 6 bases left in between. The CDR3 is 13 amino acids. Germline V gene sequence: CDR1 SGDLS, CDR2 YYNGEE. As DNA, the CDR3 is TGTGCCAGCAGCGTAGTCCCGTCCGGGGAGCTGTTTTTT. Translation: CASSVVPSGELFF.